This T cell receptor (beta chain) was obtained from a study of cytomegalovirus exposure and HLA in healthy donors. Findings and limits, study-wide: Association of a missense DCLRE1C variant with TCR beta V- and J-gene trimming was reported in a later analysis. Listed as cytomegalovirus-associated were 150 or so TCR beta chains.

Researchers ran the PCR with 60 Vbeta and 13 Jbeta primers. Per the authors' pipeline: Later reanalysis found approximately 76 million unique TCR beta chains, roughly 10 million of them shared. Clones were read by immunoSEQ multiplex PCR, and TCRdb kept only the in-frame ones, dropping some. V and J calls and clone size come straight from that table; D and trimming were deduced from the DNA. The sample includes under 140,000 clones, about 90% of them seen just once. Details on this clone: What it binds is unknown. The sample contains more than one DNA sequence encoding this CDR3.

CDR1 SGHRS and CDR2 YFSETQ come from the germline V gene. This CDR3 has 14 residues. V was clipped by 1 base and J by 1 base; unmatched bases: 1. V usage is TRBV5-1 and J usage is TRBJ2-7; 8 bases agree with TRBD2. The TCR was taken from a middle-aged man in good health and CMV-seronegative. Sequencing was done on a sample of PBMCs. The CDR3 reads CASSLSGGSYEQYF. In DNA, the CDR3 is TGCGCCAGCAGCTTGTCGGGGGGGTCCTACGAGCAGTACTTC.